This TCR beta chain was sequenced during a study of blood T cells in healthy people across ages (dated by TCRdb to between 2014 and 2016). About the investigation overall: In model experiments, roughly one uniquely barcoded TCR beta cDNA molecule per two T cells was captured by template switching. Donors were grouped into four age groups: young (average roughly 16 years), middle-aged (39), aged (around 60) and long-lived (approximately 81). To avoid experimental bias, donors of different ages were spread randomly across the sequencing lanes. Age-related changes in TCR beta repertoire diversity were measured in the study by deep sequencing normalized with unique cDNA molecular identifiers. Two additional independent replicas of 1 million unique cDNA reads from the same blood draw were analyzed for two donors (one aged 18 to 30 and one aged 80 or older).

The paper's findings and limits, for the study overall: Since profiling was done on bulk unsorted PBMCs, naive and antigen-experienced compartments could not be conclusively compared. Estimates of total diversity based on one million sequenced T cells were considered lower bounds and underestimates. As age increased, observed TCR beta diversity per million T cells dropped in a roughly linear way, and a significant reduction was already evident by age roughly 36. Because donor CMV infection status was unknown, age-related changes in expanded clonotypes were potentially confounded. Compared with the aged group, the long-lived group had more naive CD4+ T cells, fewer expanded clones and increased TCR diversity, a pattern suggesting age selection. A strong correlation was found between observed TCR beta diversity and the percentage of naive T cells measured by flow cytometry.

The library was built by means of 5' RACE. The sequencer listed for this sample is Illumina HiSeq 2500. A second PCR of about 7 to 12 cycles was run with a J-beta primer mix and a sample-barcoded 5' primer. Each TCR beta cDNA molecule received a unique molecular identifier from a template-switch 5' adaptor carrying 12 random nucleotides. At least 2.5 million CDR3-containing paired-end reads were obtained from each sample. The Mint cDNA synthesis kit, primed by a TRBC-specific oligonucleotide, was used to synthesize first-strand cDNA from all RNA. Following uracil-DNA glycosylase treatment, all cDNA underwent a first 18-cycle PCR with the universal primers M1SS and BC2_uni_R. As for how the authors treated the data: For normalization, 1 million high-quality reads were randomly selected from each sample, with every read carrying a distinct molecular identifier. Reads with shared molecular identifiers were discarded instead of being binned into consensus sequences. MiTCR, run with a Q25 quality threshold and the strictest error-elimination algorithm, handled CDR3 identification, clonotype clustering and error correction. Lower-bound total TCR beta diversity was estimated with a nonparametric unseen species model using Euler transformation. The raw public data were reprocessed by TCRdb itself: fastp quality trimming at Q25, MiXCR clonotype calling, in-frame beta chains only. Every distinct CDR3 protein forms one entry, paired with its most common genes and DNA. In this record, the V and J calls reflect TCRdb's handling and not the investigators' own analysis. The sample yields around 710,000 distinct CDR3 sequences; roughly 41% were counted once. The ten largest clones add up to approximately 22% of the sample.

From a lookup of the germline V gene, CDR1 and CDR2 are MNHEY and SVGAGI. Including the terminal cysteine and phenylalanine, the CDR3 comprises 14 residues. Left in the record is the CDR3 DNA by itself, 42 bases read in frame from the first base. A remark on this clonotype: It lacks a known antigen. Base qualities are not at hand, and no much larger clone is one base apart.

Systemically healthy Caucasian individuals from Russia, approximately 39 in total and aged about 6 to 95 years, were included as donors. Roughly 9.5 milliliters of peripheral blood were drawn from each donor into EDTA-treated Vacutainer tubes. Ficoll-Paque density-gradient centrifugation was used to isolate PBMCs, with at least 6 million obtained per sample. Total RNA, at least 5 micrograms per sample, was extracted from PBMCs with Trizol reagent. For every donor, flow cytometry on a PBMC aliquot measured the percentage of naive CD45RAhigh/CD27high T cells. The sequenced material came from blood. This TCR was sampled from a woman aged 55 to 70 in good health. The rearrangement joined TRBV6-5 to TRBJ2-4, with no reliable assignment of the D segment. The J call may not be correct, given that the DNA end is closer to TRBJ2-7. The CDR3 has the sequence CASSGSRNPYEQYF. The nucleotide sequence reads TGTGCCAGCAGCGGGTCAAGGAATCCCTACGAGCAGTACTTC.